The clone carrying this T cell receptor (beta chain) was observed many times. The data were taken from a study of read filtering for tumor transcriptome and immune sequencing. Molecular barcoded adaptors covering alpha/delta and beta/gamma chains were used on about 0.4 ug RNA. One entry per CDR3 protein results from TCRdb running MiXCR on the reads. The profile shows tens of thousands of distinct CDR3 sequences, roughly an eighth of them singletons. Germline assignment: CDR1 SGHRS and CDR2 YFSETQ. J was trimmed by 2 bases and V by 4 bases; bases with no gene match: 2. This CDR3 has 13 residues. The receptor was derived from a donor at least 40 years old with multiple myeloma. Sequenced sample: a population of CD138-negative cells sorted from bone marrow. The chain is built from TRBV5-1 and TRBJ2-5, with 7 bases fitting TRBD2. The CDR3 loop reads CASSGGGQETQYF. CDR3 DNA sequence: TGCGCCAGCAGCGGGGGGGGGCAAGAGACCCAGTACTTC.